Shown below are 6 T cell receptor beta chains from a single sample sequenced in a study of T cell repertoires in cytomegalovirus infection (dated by TCRdb to between 2018 and 2020). Taken with the paper, the label for treatment or condition translates to: in vitro stimulation with specific CMV peptide epitopes to enrich CMV-specific T cells. For these receptors, no antigen is known. The instrument was an Illumina HiSeq 1500. TCRdb reworked the public reads: Q25 trimming with fastp, MiXCR clone assembly, productive beta chains retained. Every entry covers one CDR3 protein and lists the most common genes and DNA from its rows. Recorded for this sample are hundreds of thousands of distinct CDR3 sequences; around a third of them occurred a single time. The ten largest account for 15% to 20% of the sample. The starting material was cultured PBMCs, obtained from culture after CMV antigen stimulation. Receptors originate from a human donor in good health (CMV status not recorded). Some clones in this sample may be carry-over from other donors' samples.

This chain uses TRBV5-5 with TRBJ2-5; tentatively, D is TRBD2 (7 bases). Germline V lookup: CDR1 SGHKS, CDR2 YYEKEE (reference sequence). CDR3 length: 15 residues. Trimming pared 0 bases from V and 5 bases from J, leaving 14 bases between. The CDR3 DNA follows: TGTGCCAGCAGCTTGGGCGGGGGCTCCGGGGAGACCCAGTACTTC. Protein: CASSLGGGSGETQYF.

This clonotype was recorded a few times. V gene TRBV7-9 combines with J gene TRBJ2-7; 10 nucleotides line up with TRBD2. Trimming removed 5 bases from V and 3 bases from J; junction bases left unmatched: 10. The CDR3 has 16 residues. CDR1 and CDR2 (germline): SEHNR, FQNEAQ (reference sequence). CDR3 DNA sequence: TGTGCCAGCAGCCCTAACCTAGCGGGAGTAGGCTACGAGCAGTACTTC. It specifies CASSPNLAGVGYEQYF.

This clonotype was counted only a few times. The V and J genes are TRBV14 and TRBJ2-5, with D hard to call. V lost 2 bases, J lost 5 bases, and 9 bases lay in between. CDR3 length equals 13 residues. Germline CDR1 and CDR2: SGHDN and FVKESK. The CDR3 here is CASSQRARETQYF. The CDR3 nucleotides read TGTGCCAGCAGCCAACGAGCGAGGGAGACCCAGTACTTC.

This clonotype was picked up a small number of times. The chain recombines TRBV7-2 with TRBJ2-7, with TRBD1 identical over 9 bases. Germline values: CDR1 SGHTA, CDR2 FQGNSA. The length of the CDR3 is 16 residues. J lost 1 base, V lost 6 bases, and 10 bases had no gene match. As DNA, the CDR3 is TGTGCCAGCAGGCCTAACAGGGGGCTCCAATCCTACGAGCAGTACTTC. It specifies CASRPNRGLQSYEQYF.

This clonotype was counted a few times. The chain links TRBV7-8 to TRBJ1-2, with 9 bases fitting TRBD1. This CDR3 is 13 amino acids long. The junction had 4 bases not matched to a gene; V was cut back by 4 bases and J by 7 bases. Germline V gives CDR1 SGHVS, CDR2 FQNEAQ. The CDR3 is CASSWDRERGYTF. The CDR3 nucleotides read TGTGCCAGCAGCTGGGACAGGGAGCGTGGCTACACCTTC. The whole variable domain, filled in from reference TRBV7-8 and TRBJ1-2, reads GAGVSQSPRYKVAKRGQDVALRCDPISGHVSLFWYQQALGQGPEFLTYFQNEAQLDKSGLPSDRFFAERPEGSVSTLKIQRTQQEDSAVYLCASSWDRERGYTFGSGTRLTVV.

V usage is TRBV4-1 and J usage is TRBJ2-7; 8 bases match TRBD2. Per germline, CDR1 MGHRA and CDR2 YSYEKL. J was trimmed by 3 bases and V by 1 base; bases with no gene match: 5. The CDR3 length is 15 residues. CDR3 nucleotide sequence: TGCGCCAGCAGCCAAGTACTCGGGACTAGCTACGAGCAGTACTTC. It yields the protein CASSQVLGTSYEQYF.